This TCR beta chain was sequenced for a study of cytomegalovirus exposure and HLA in healthy donors. V gave up 0 bases and J gave up 0 bases, with 3 bases separating them. CDR3 length equals 14 residues. The PCR employed 60 Vbeta primers together with 13 Jbeta primers. Sequenced by immunoSEQ multiplex PCR; TCRdb stores in-frame clones only, minus some. The sample has roughly 120,000 clones. Input material: PBMCs. This chain links TRBV23-1 with TRBJ1-5; D remains ambiguous. TRBV23-1 is labeled an ORF, and its function is uncertain. The origin of this receptor is a man aged 18 to 29 in good health and CMV-seronegative. The CDR3 protein is CASSQSYSNQPQHF. In DNA, the CDR3 is TGCGCCAGCAGTCAATCCTATAGCAATCAGCCCCAGCATTTT.